The following is a T cell receptor beta chain sequence with its context. Its recognized antigen is unknown. No qualities accompany the bases; no much larger clone lies one base away. The record originates from a study of T cell repertoires in cytomegalovirus infection (dated by TCRdb to the late 2010s). General notes on the study: Alongside well-studied HLA-B-restricted epitopes, the peptide stimulations were aimed at recently identified HLA-C-restricted CMV epitopes, whose presentation resists viral immunomodulation. Donor HLA type was relevant to the analysis, because carriage of CMV infection together with the matching HLA type was indicated by public TCR beta signatures.

Overall study results and their limits: Cumulative frequency of public TCR beta family members discriminated carriers of CMV infection plus the relevant HLA type in this cohort and an independent roughly 330-donor cohort. The ex vivo response was dominated by HLA-C-restricted CMV-specific TCR beta clonotypes, which also provided the single most frequent clonotype in two of eight donors.

The CDR3 holds 14 amino acids from the cysteine to the phenylalanine. CDR3 DNA only is kept here, 42 bases in frame from base 1. Between the V and J ends, shortened by 4 bases and 9 bases respectively, the junction contains 16 bases. The germline V gene sets CDR1 to SGHAT and CDR2 to FQNNGV. Sequencing instrument: Illumina HiSeq 1500. The public reads were reanalyzed by TCRdb: fastp trimming at Q25, MiXCR alignment, in-frame beta chains only. Each entry merges the rows of one CDR3 protein and shows their most common DNA and genes. In this sample the table shows 450,000 to 600,000 distinct CDR3 sequences, under 55% of which occur a single time. Roughly two fifths of the sample is in the top ten clones. The treatment or condition label corresponds to: in vitro stimulation with specific CMV peptide epitopes to enrich CMV-specific T cells.

The chain was built from TRBV11-2 and TRBJ2-1; the D gene is possibly TRBD1 or TRBD2, each agreeing over 5 bases. The TCR was taken from a human donor in good health (CMV status not recorded). Some clones in this sample may be carry-over from other donors' samples. The source material was cultured PBMCs, sampled from culture after CMV antigen stimulation. The DNA sequence reads TGTGCCAGCAGCTCTCCGGGACCAAATCGTGAGCAGTTCTTC. Its coded protein is CASSSPGPNREQFF.